The T cell receptor (beta chain) under discussion was sequenced for a study of blood T cell repertoires in COVID-19. Background on the study: Samples came from the United States, Italy and Spain, spanning acute and convalescent COVID-19. Sources were T cells, B-cell-depleted T cells, or PBMCs; the material itself was cDNA or gDNA.

The germline CDR1 and CDR2 sequences are KGHDR and SFDVKD. V shed 9 bases and J shed 0 bases, with 11 bases lying between them. This CDR3 has 14 residues. Study processing details: From reference gene primer amplification, estimates of nucleated cell counts were derived. The data were produced by immunoSEQ multiplex PCR, yet TCRdb's version contains in-frame clones alone and is incomplete. From that table come the V and J calls and clone size; the DNA was used to work out D and trimming. Here the sample spans fewer than 150,000 clones, approximately 91% being singletons. The receptor comes from a woman in her seventies who had recovered from COVID-19. Source material: peripheral blood. V gene TRBV24-1 combines with J gene TRBJ2-1, with D possibly being TRBD2 (7 bases). This CDR3 reads CATGGGASYNEQFF. The CDR3 DNA follows: TGTGCCACCGGAGGGGGGGCCTCCTACAATGAGCAGTTCTTC.